These T cell receptor beta chains were read from a single sample in a study of T cell responses to AZD1222 COVID-19 vaccine. The data were produced by immunoSEQ multiplex PCR, yet TCRdb's version contains in-frame clones alone and is incomplete. The sample includes some 110,000 clones, over 70% of them seen just once. Sequenced here: peripheral blood, sampled on day 0 of AZD1222 vaccination. These receptors all come from an adult in good health. The CDR3 runs from the conserved cysteine through the conserved F or W. The D gene is left open where the match is weak. The size of a clone is reported for some rows only, either as once, few or many, or as a class for expanded clones.

V gene,D gene,J gene,clone size,CDR3 DNA,CDR3 protein
TRBV9,.,TRBJ2-1,.,TGTGCCAGCAGCACCCGCGGCAGCTCCTACAATGAGCAGTTCTTC,CASSTRGSSYNEQFF
TRBV5-1,.,TRBJ2-1,.,TGCGCCAGCAGCTTGGTGGTAGATCAAAATGAGCAGTTCTTC,CASSLVVDQNEQFF
TRBV28,.,TRBJ2-3,.,TGTGCCAGCACCCCCCCCAACACAGATACGCAGTATTTT,CASTPPNTDTQYF
TRBV12-3/TRBV12-4,.,TRBJ2-1,.,TGTGCCAGCAGTTTACAAGAAGCCAATGAGCAGTTCTTC,CASSLQEANEQFF
TRBV5-1,.,TRBJ2-7,few,TGCGCCAGCAGCTTGGGGTTCTATGGACGAAGGAACGAGCAGTACTTC,CASSLGFYGRRNEQYF
TRBV19,TRBD1,TRBJ1-2,.,TGTGCCAGTAGTATGACTGGGACAGACAACTATGGCTACACCTTC,CASSMTGTDNYGYTF
TRBV28,.,TRBJ2-4,.,TGTGCCAGCAGTTCCTTGGAGGAGAGGGAAAACATTCAGTACTTC,CASSSLEERENIQYF
TRBV7-2,.,TRBJ2-7,once,TGTGCCAGCAGCGTAAGCGGGGGACAGTCCTACGAGCAGTACTTC,CASSVSGGQSYEQYF
TRBV5-8,TRBD2,TRBJ2-3,.,TGTGCCAGCAGCTTGGGGCGGGAGCGCACAGATACGCAGTATTTT,CASSLGRERTDTQYF
TRBV27,.,TRBJ2-1,.,TGTGCCAGCAGTTTAAATACCCGGTCCAACAATGAGCAGTTCTTC,CASSLNTRSNNEQFF
TRBV7-2,.,TRBJ2-7,.,TGTGCCAGCAGCCAACAGCCCATGAGCTCCTACGAGCAGTACTTC,CASSQQPMSSYEQYF
TRBV5-1,.,TRBJ2-5,.,TGCGCCAGCAGCATAAGGGAGACCCAGTACTTC,CASSIRETQYF
TRBV7-2,.,TRBJ2-2,.,TGTGCCAGCAGCCCAGACTTACTCAGGGGAAGGAACACCGGGGAGCTGTTTTTT,CASSPDLLRGRNTGELFF
TRBV7-9,.,TRBJ1-2,.,TGTGCCAGCAGTACTCCCGGGCCCGTTAGAGACTATGGCTACACCTTC,CASSTPGPVRDYGYTF
TRBV4-1,.,TRBJ1-5,.,TGCGCCAGCAGCCTGGGGATTTTGGGGTCCAGGGATCAGCCCCAGCATTTT,CASSLGILGSRDQPQHF
TRBV7-2,TRBD1,TRBJ1-6,once,TGTGCCAGCAGCGGGACAGGGTTGGGTAATTCACCCCTCCACTTT,CASSGTGLGNSPLHF
TRBV6-5,TRBD2,TRBJ2-7,.,TGTGCCAGCAGTTACGAGGGACTAGTGGGAGGGGAGCAGTACTTC,CASSYEGLVGGEQYF
TRBV27,TRBD1,TRBJ1-2,.,TGTGCCAGCAGCCCCGGACAGGGTTTTTTTTATGGCTACACCTTC,CASSPGQGFFYGYTF
TRBV6-5,.,TRBJ2-2,.,TGTGCCAGCAGTCTGACAGTCACCGGGGAGCTGTTTTTT,CASSLTVTGELFF
TRBV14,.,TRBJ1-1,few,TGTGCCAGCAGCCAACCGGGGATGAACACTGAAGCTTTCTTT,CASSQPGMNTEAFF
TRBV6-5,.,TRBJ1-2,.,TGTGCCAGCAGTTACGAGGGTCGCTATGGCTACACCTTC,CASSYEGRYGYTF
TRBV24-1,.,TRBJ2-1,.,TGTGCCACCAGTGATTTGGGGGGGCGGGGTGAGCAGTTCTTC,CATSDLGGRGEQFF
TRBV11-2,TRBD1,TRBJ1-5,once,TGTGCCAGCAGCTTCCCAGGGGGTCAGCCCCAGCATTTT,CASSFPGGQPQHF
TRBV7-2,.,TRBJ2-2,.,TGTGCCAGCAGAGTTGGGACGGCGAACACCGGGGAGCTGTTTTTT,CASRVGTANTGELFF
TRBV7-9,TRBD1,TRBJ2-2,.,TGTGCCAGCAGTATGGGACAGGGAAGAACCGGGGAGCTGTTTTTT,CASSMGQGRTGELFF
TRBV7-2,TRBD1,TRBJ1-1,.,TGTGCCAGCAGCCCCTCGAGGGACAGGGTTGAAGCTTTCTTT,CASSPSRDRVEAFF
TRBV5-4,.,TRBJ2-2,once,TGTGCCAGCAGCTTGGAAAGGAACACCGGGGAGCTGTTTTTT,CASSLERNTGELFF
TRBV4-2,TRBD2,TRBJ2-5,.,TGTGCCAGCAGCCATTCCGGGACTAGCGGGGGGGGCGGACAAGAGACCCAGTACTTC,CASSHSGTSGGGGQETQYF